This T cell receptor beta chain was recorded in a study of T cell changes during pregnancy in multiple sclerosis. Generated by immunoSEQ multiplex PCR, the TCRdb table keeps only in-frame clones and is missing some. The sample lists 60,000 or so clones, 92% occurring once. The CDR3 covers 13 residues. In germline, CDR1 is PRHDT, CDR2 FYEKMQ (reference sequence). V lost 3 bases and J lost 2, with 8 bases in between. The clonotype comes from a female donor with multiple sclerosis, enrolled in a pregnancy study. The chain joins TRBV13 to TRBJ2-7, with D tentatively TRBD2 (5 bases). The sample consisted of peripheral blood, taken in the first trimester of pregnancy. This CDR3 is CASSFRETYEQYF. DNA of the CDR3: TGTGCCAGCAGCTTCCGGGAAACCTACGAGCAGTACTTC.